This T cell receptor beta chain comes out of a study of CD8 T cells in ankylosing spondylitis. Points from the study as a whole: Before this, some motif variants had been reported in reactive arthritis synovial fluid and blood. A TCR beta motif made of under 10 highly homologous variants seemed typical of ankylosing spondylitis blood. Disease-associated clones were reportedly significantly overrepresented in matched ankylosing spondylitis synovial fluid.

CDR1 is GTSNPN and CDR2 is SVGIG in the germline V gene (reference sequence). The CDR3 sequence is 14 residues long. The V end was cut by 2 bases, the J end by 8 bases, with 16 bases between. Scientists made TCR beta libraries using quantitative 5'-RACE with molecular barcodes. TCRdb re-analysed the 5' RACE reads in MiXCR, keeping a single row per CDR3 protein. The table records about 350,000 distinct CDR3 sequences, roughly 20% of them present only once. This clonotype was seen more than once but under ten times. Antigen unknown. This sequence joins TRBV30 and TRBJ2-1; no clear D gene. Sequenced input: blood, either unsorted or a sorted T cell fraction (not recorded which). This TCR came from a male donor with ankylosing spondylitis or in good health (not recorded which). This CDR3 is CAWSIWGSIHEQFF. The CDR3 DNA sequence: TGTGCCTGGAGTATCTGGGGTAGTATCCATGAGCAGTTCTTC.